This T cell receptor (beta chain) is from a study of Ad26.COV2.S vaccination and SARS-CoV-2 variants. For the study at large: As a participant in COV1001, the donor was in the Ad26.COV2.S trial arm. Study results and limitations: Substantial breadth was reportedly displayed by spike-specific CD8+ and CD4+ T cell responses after vaccination. Vaccine recipients had higher spike-specific TCR breadth than placebo recipients.

Data came from immunoSEQ multiplex PCR; TCRdb stores just in-frame clones and leaves some out. This table holds hundreds of thousands of clones, around 90% found once. Germline-derived CDR1 and CDR2 are SNHLY and FYNNEI. Trimming took off 3 bases at V and 8 bases at J, with 13 bases between the two ends. This CDR3 is 13 amino acids long. Worth noting for this clone: Its antigen is still unknown.

Noted treatment: 19 received Ad26.COV2.S at low or high dose, single or two shots; several received placebo; per-sample allocation not given. Each sample was drawn 63 days after the first injection (of vaccine or placebo). The clonotype originates from a person between 18 and 60 years old who received the Ad26.COV2.S COVID-19 vaccine or a placebo. The chain combines TRBV2 with TRBJ1-2; D is unresolved. The starting material was peripheral blood, obtained in a trial of Ad26.COV2.S vaccine versus placebo. The CDR3 DNA reads TGTGCCAGCAGTGAGGTTAGGTTTACAGGCTACACCTTC. It translates to CASSEVRFTGYTF.